Presented here are 26 T cell receptor beta chains from one specimen sequenced in a study of blood T cell repertoires in COVID-19. TCRdb's table, derived via immunoSEQ multiplex PCR, lists solely in-frame clones and lacks some. Counted here are 100,000 to 150,000 clones, approximately 85% occurring once; the ten biggest clones make up 5% to 6.5%. Sequences were obtained from peripheral blood. The receptors were sampled from a human donor in a cohort sampled during active COVID-19.

V is TRBV18 and J is TRBJ2-6; 8 nucleotides align to TRBD2. CDR3 length: 16 amino acids. V was clipped by 3 bases and J by 3 bases; unmatched bases: 4. The germline V gene encodes CDR1 KGHSH and CDR2 LQKENI. DNA for the CDR3: TGTGCCAGCTCACCGACCGGGACTAGTGGGGCCAACGTCCTGACTTTC. It codes for CASSPTGTSGANVLTF.

For the CDR3, the DNA is TGTGCCAGCAGCTTAGCGCTTTCGGGGGGCAGGATCTATGGCTACACCTTC. Translation gives CASSLALSGGRIYGYTF. J is TRBJ1-2 and V is TRBV7-8, with a possible D match to TRBD1 (6 bases). CDR1 is SGHVS, CDR2 FQNEAQ, per germline. The ends were cut back, 0 bases at V and 4 bases at J, with 18 bases in the middle. The CDR3 extends over 17 amino acids.

This clone was observed a few times. CDR3 DNA: TGCGCCAGCAGGGGTATAGCCGGCGAGCAGTACTTC. This sequence encodes CASRGIAGEQYF. The chain joins TRBV5-1 to TRBJ2-7; D call uncertain. The germline CDR1 and CDR2 sequences are SGHRS and YFSETQ. The CDR3 totals 12 residues. V dropped 5 bases and J dropped 6 bases, with 12 bases sitting between them.

The chain links TRBV15 to TRBJ1-1, with TRBD1 matching 7 bases. The ends lost 0 bases at V and 5 bases at J; junction bases unmatched: 0. CDR3 length equals 13 residues. Germline values: CDR1 LNHNV, CDR2 YYDKDF (reference sequence). DNA of the CDR3: TGTGCCACCAGCAGAGAGACAGGGACTGAAGCTTTCTTT. Protein sequence: CATSRETGTEAFF. The full variable domain, with the rest looked up from reference TRBV15 and TRBJ1-1, is DAMVIQNPRYQVTQFGKPVTLSCSQTLNHNVMYWYQQKSSQAPKLLFHYYDKDFNNEADTPDNFQSRRPNTSFCFLDIRSPGLGDTAMYLCATSRETGTEAFFGQGTRLTVV.

The V gene is TRBV29-1, the J gene TRBJ1-1; D gene unclear. The CDR3 totals 13 residues. V was clipped by 3 bases and J by 8 bases, with 16 bases between them. Germline assignment: CDR1 SQVTM and CDR2 ANQGSEA. CDR3 in amino acids: CSVDRYSPPEAFF. The CDR3, as DNA: TGCAGCGTTGACAGGTATTCACCACCCGAAGCTTTCTTT. The full variable domain, its missing parts supplied by reference TRBV29-1 and TRBJ1-1, is SAVISQKPSRDICQRGTSLTIQCQVDSQVTMMFWYRQQPGQSLTLIATANQGSEATYESGFVIDKFPISRPNLTFSTLTVSNMSPEDSSIYLCSVDRYSPPEAFFGQGTRLTVV.

This chain connects TRBV5-1 to TRBJ2-7; D is uncertain. V shed 1 base and J shed 0 bases, with 8 bases lying between them. Germline V lookup: CDR1 SGHRS, CDR2 YFSETQ. The CDR3 covers 14 residues. CDR3 sequence (DNA): TGCGCCAGCAGCTTGCGGGTCCCCTCCTACGAGCAGTACTTC. Translated, it gives CASSLRVPSYEQYF. Full variable domain (rest looked up from reference TRBV5-1 and TRBJ2-7): KAGVTQTPRYLIKTRGQQVTLSCSPISGHRSVSWYQQTPGQGLQFLFEYFSETQRNKGNFPGRFSGRQFSNSRSEMNVSTLELGDSALYLCASSLRVPSYEQYFGPGTRLTVT.

This clone was seen a few times. This rearrangement joins TRBV6-5 to TRBJ1-2; D remains ambiguous. The CDR3 loop spans 14 amino acids. Germline CDR1 and CDR2: MNHEY and SVGAGI. V dropped 7 bases and J dropped 3 bases, with 15 bases sitting between them. The CDR3 nucleotides read TGTGCCAGCACCCGGCGGGCGGAAGACTATGGCTACACCTTC. Protein: CASTRRAEDYGYTF.

V and J are TRBV21-1 and TRBJ2-3; the table names TRBD2, a call not compared with the DNA. TRBV21-1 represents a pseudogene. The CDR3 contains 17 residues. Here the CDR3 DNA reads TGTGCCAGCAGCAAAGATTTCTTGGTGACTAGCACAGATACGCAGTATTTT. Residues: CASSKDFLVTSTDTQYF.

The genes are TRBV6-6 and TRBJ1-5; 7 nucleotides match TRBD1. Germline V gives CDR1 MNHNY, CDR2 SVGAGI (reference sequence). The CDR3 loop spans 14 amino acids. The J segment lost 6 bases and the V segment lost 5 bases, leaving 7 bases of the junction unmatched. Here the CDR3 DNA reads TGTGCCAGCAGTATCCCAGGGGGAGGTCAGCCCCAGCATTTT. It encodes CASSIPGGGQPQHF.

This sequence joins TRBV19 and TRBJ2-1; 11 nucleotides match TRBD2. V dropped 4 bases and J dropped 10; count of bases not matched to a gene: 9. Germline-derived CDR1 and CDR2 are LNHDA and SQIVND (reference sequence). This CDR3 spans 15 amino acids. The CDR3 DNA reads as TGTGCCAGTAGTACAGCACTAGCGGGAGCACGAGAGCAGTTCTTC. Its protein is CASSTALAGAREQFF.

The V gene is TRBV6-5, the J gene TRBJ1-1; TRBD1 matches 9 bases. The CDR3 runs 13 residues. Per germline, CDR1 MNHEY and CDR2 SVGAGI. Trimming took 7 bases from V and 10 from J; bases not matched to a gene: 10. The CDR3 DNA reads TGTGCCAGCACTCCGCAAACAGGGGGCTTAGCTTTCTTT. This translates into CASTPQTGGLAFF.

The chain has TRBV5-1 and TRBJ2-5; D gene ambiguous. The CDR3 length is 11 residues. Germline loops: CDR1 SGHRS, CDR2 YFSETQ. The V end lost 4 bases, the J end lost 5 bases, and 6 bases lay between the germline ends. As DNA, the CDR3 is TGCGCCAGCAGCGTCGGGGAGACCCAGTACTTC. Translated, it gives CASSVGETQYF. Looking up the rest from reference TRBV5-1 and TRBJ2-5 gives the full variable domain: KAGVTQTPRYLIKTRGQQVTLSCSPISGHRSVSWYQQTPGQGLQFLFEYFSETQRNKGNFPGRFSGRQFSNSRSEMNVSTLELGDSALYLCASSVGETQYFGPGTRLLVL.

The count of this clone is one. The chain has TRBV3-1 (or the pseudogene TRBV3-2) and TRBJ2-7, with TRBD1 matching over 8 bases. This CDR3 is built from 13 residues. Germline CDR1 and CDR2: LGHDT and YNNKEL (reference sequence). J lost 4 bases, V lost 6 bases, and 5 bases had no gene match. CDR3 coding DNA: TGTGCCAGCAGTACAGGGGGTGGATACGAGCAGTACTTC. Its protein is CASSTGGGYEQYF.

V is TRBV2 and J is TRBJ2-6, with 7 bases fitting TRBD1. This CDR3 contains 17 residues. Trimming removed 7 bases from V and 0 bases from J; junction bases left unmatched: 9. CDR1 is SNHLY, CDR2 FYNNEI, per germline. CDR3: CASTPEGAHSGANVLTF. The CDR3 nucleotides read TGTGCCAGCACTCCCGAGGGGGCCCACTCTGGGGCCAACGTCCTGACTTTC.

The rearrangement joins TRBV5-4 to TRBJ2-1; 11 bases line up with TRBD1. Germline CDR1 SGHNT, CDR2 YYREEE (reference sequence). J gave up 9 bases and V 3 bases, and 14 bases lay outside the gene matches. The length of the CDR3 is 17 residues. The CDR3 reads CASSSHAGTGGLVEQFF. The CDR3 DNA reads TGTGCCAGCAGCTCTCACGCCGGGACAGGGGGTTTGGTTGAGCAGTTCTTC.

This clone was seen a few times. The rearrangement uses TRBV7-3 and TRBJ2-2; a possible D gene is TRBD2 (6 bases). Trimming left V 5 bases short and J 4 bases short, with 17 bases between. The CDR3 covers 16 residues. Germline V gene lookup returns CDR1 SGHTA and CDR2 FQGTGA. The CDR3 region is CASSRGTPRGTGELFF. The DNA of the CDR3 is TGTGCCAGCAGCCGCGGGACTCCACGGGGCACCGGGGAGCTGTTTTTT.

This chain connects TRBV5-1 to TRBJ2-3; the match to TRBD2 covers 7 bases. The CDR3 contains 17 residues. Trimming at V came to 0 bases and at J to 2 bases, leaving 9 bases not matched to a gene. Germline V gene data show CDR1 as SGHRS and CDR2 as YFSETQ. CDR3: CASSLEGRESTTDTQYF. DNA of the CDR3: TGCGCCAGCAGCTTGGAGGGGCGGGAGAGCACCACAGATACGCAGTATTTT. Filled out from reference TRBV5-1 and TRBJ2-3, the complete variable domain reads KAGVTQTPRYLIKTRGQQVTLSCSPISGHRSVSWYQQTPGQGLQFLFEYFSETQRNKGNFPGRFSGRQFSNSRSEMNVSTLELGDSALYLCASSLEGRESTTDTQYFGPGTRLTVL.

This rearrangement joins TRBV18 to TRBJ1-5; D not certain. Germline CDR1 and CDR2: KGHSH and LQKENI. V was cut by 2 bases and J by 6 bases, with 11 bases left in between. This CDR3 is built from 14 residues. Written as DNA, the CDR3 is TGTGCCAGCTCACCAACACAAGAGGCTCAGCCCCAGCATTTT. It encodes CASSPTQEAQPQHF.

The chain employs TRBV6-5 and TRBJ2-7; D is ambiguous. Trimming stripped 8 bases from V and 2 bases from J, with 7 bases between. Per the germline V gene, CDR1 is MNHEY and CDR2 is SVGAGI. The CDR3 is 11 residues long. CDR3 nucleotide sequence: TGTGCCAGCCAGATTACCTACGAGCAGTACTTC. Its protein product is CASQITYEQYF.

The chain uses TRBV5-6 and TRBJ2-7; TRBD1 aligns across 7 bases. This CDR3 has 13 residues. J was trimmed by 5 bases and V by 4 bases; bases with no gene match: 6. Germline V gene data show CDR1 as SGHDT and CDR2 as YYEEEE. The CDR3 bases are TGTGCCAGCAGCCGGACAGGTGTCGACGAGCAGTACTTC. It specifies CASSRTGVDEQYF.

This clone was seen only once. The V and J genes are TRBV30 and TRBJ2-3, with 8 nucleotides matching TRBD2. Germline V gene data show CDR1 as GTSNPN and CDR2 as SVGIG (reference sequence). The J segment lost 5 bases and the V segment lost 3 bases, leaving 7 bases of the junction unmatched. The CDR3 is 14 amino acids. CDR3 in amino acids: CAWSQAGVGDTQYF. Here the CDR3 DNA reads TGTGCCTGGAGCCAAGCGGGAGTGGGAGATACGCAGTATTTT.

This clone was picked up one time. The chain joins TRBV15 to TRBJ2-1; D possibly corresponds to TRBD2 (6 bases). This CDR3 has 15 residues. The germline V and J ends were trimmed by 1 base and 0 bases, with 7 bases remaining between them. Germline loops: CDR1 LNHNV, CDR2 YYDKDF (reference sequence). Here the CDR3 DNA reads TGTGCCACCAGCAGAGTAGCGGCCTCCTACAATGAGCAGTTCTTC. Translating it yields CATSRVAASYNEQFF. The variable domain in full, with the rest retrieved from reference TRBV15 and TRBJ2-1, is DAMVIQNPRYQVTQFGKPVTLSCSQTLNHNVMYWYQQKSSQAPKLLFHYYDKDFNNEADTPDNFQSRRPNTSFCFLDIRSPGLGDTAMYLCATSRVAASYNEQFFGPGTRLTVL.

V and J are TRBV6-5 and TRBJ2-1, with 7 bases fitting TRBD1. Germline CDR1 MNHEY, CDR2 SVGAGI. This CDR3 comprises 15 residues. V lost 6 bases to trimming and J lost 6 bases; unmatched junction nucleotides: 11. CDR3 sequence: CASSWQGQYFNEQFF. CDR3 bases: TGTGCCAGCAGCTGGCAGGGACAGTATTTCAATGAGCAGTTCTTC.

J is TRBJ2-3 and V is TRBV28, with D unclear. V was cut by 5 bases and J by 0 bases, with 6 bases left in between. Germline loops: CDR1 MDHEN, CDR2 SYDVKM. The CDR3 is made up of 13 amino acids. The CDR3, as DNA: TGTGCCAGCAGTACAGCTAGCACAGATACGCAGTATTTT. Amino acids: CASSTASTDTQYF.

The chain has TRBV11-2 and TRBJ2-6; no clear D. V lost 0 bases, J lost 1 base, and 7 bases lay in between. CDR1 SGHAT and CDR2 FQNNGV come from the germline V gene. This CDR3 is built from 16 residues. Written as DNA, the CDR3 is TGTGCCAGCAGCTTAGATCCCAGATCTGGGGCCAACGTCCTGACTTTC. Its translation: CASSLDPRSGANVLTF.

The V call is TRBV6-5, the J call TRBJ1-3; no reliable D call. V dropped 6 bases and J dropped 0 bases, with 12 bases sitting between them. In germline, CDR1 is MNHEY, CDR2 SVGAGI. This CDR3 has 15 residues. CDR3 in DNA: TGTGCCAGCAGGGGTTGGACTGCCTCTGGAAACACCATATATTTT. Translation gives CASRGWTASGNTIYF.